This entry lists 12 T cell receptor beta chains sequenced from one sample in a study of T cells in Graves' hyperthyroidism and ophthalmopathy. RNA transcripts provided the source from which TCR beta CDR3 regions were amplified. Primed by the HTBI set, a first-round RT-PCR was run on the TCR CDR3. MiXCR, applied by TCRdb to the multiplex PCR reads, yields one record per CDR3 protein. The table lists approximately 640,000 distinct CDR3 sequences, around a sixth of them singletons. The sample taken for sequencing was blood. These receptors were collected from a man aged 45 to 65 with Graves' hyperthyroidism.

This clonotype was counted only a few times. This sequence joins TRBV6-1 and TRBJ1-6; tentatively, D is TRBD1 (5 bases). V was shortened by 6 bases and J by 6 bases, with 9 bases between the two germline ends. Germline CDR1 MNHNS, CDR2 SASEGT. CDR3 length: 13 amino acids. The CDR3 protein is CASRKGINSPLHF. As DNA, the CDR3 is TGTGCCAGCAGGAAGGGGATTAATTCACCCCTCCACTTT.

There are a few counts of this clonotype. This chain connects TRBV7-2 to TRBJ2-1; 9 positions agree with TRBD1. Unmatched junction bases numbered 7, after V lost 6 bases and J lost 4 bases. Per the germline V gene, CDR1 is SGHTA and CDR2 is FQGNSA. The length of the CDR3 is 15 residues. The CDR3 loop reads CASSTTGTGYNEQFF. The CDR3 DNA reads as TGTGCCAGCAGTACTACCGGGACAGGGTACAATGAGCAGTTCTTC.

This clonotype showed up many times. The chain links TRBV5-6 to TRBJ2-3, with D perhaps TRBD2 (6 bases). V lost 0 bases and J lost 8, with 19 bases in between. Germline lookup yields CDR1 SGHDT and CDR2 YYEEEE. This CDR3 region has 16 residues. The CDR3 DNA is TGTGCCAGCAGCTTGGATCGACACCTCGGGGGAGGTACGCAGTATTTT. Protein: CASSLDRHLGGGTQYF. Using reference TRBV5-6 and TRBJ2-3 for the parts outside the CDR3, the full variable domain is DAGVTQSPTHLIKTRGQQVTLRCSPKSGHDTVSWYQQALGQGPQFIFQYYEEEERQRGNFPDRFSGHQFPNYSSELNVNALLLGDSALYLCASSLDRHLGGGTQYFGPGTRLTVL.

This clonotype was seen at least ten times. The CDR3 sequence: CAISEPSGAGEQYF. The CDR3 nucleotides read TGTGCCATCAGTGAGCCTAGCGGGGCGGGCGAGCAGTACTTC. This sequence joins TRBV10-3 and TRBJ2-7; 9 bases line up with TRBD2. V was pared by 2 bases and J by 6 bases, with 5 bases of the junction left unmatched. The CDR3 consists of 14 residues. The germline gives CDR1 ENHRY, CDR2 SYGVKD.

This clonotype was recorded a few times. The DNA for the CDR3 is TGTGCCAGCAACCCGACAGGGCATAATTCACCCCTCCACTTT. Translated: CASNPTGHNSPLHF. The chain joins TRBV7-9 to TRBJ1-6; 7 bases are shared with TRBD1. J was trimmed by 5 bases and V by 7 bases; bases with no gene match: 5. Germline V gives CDR1 SEHNR, CDR2 FQNEAQ (reference sequence). The CDR3 extends over 14 amino acids.

J is TRBJ2-5 and V is TRBV24-1, with TRBD1 as a possible D gene (5 bases). CDR1 is KGHDR and CDR2 is SFDVKD in the germline V gene. Trimming took 4 bases from V and 5 from J, leaving 10 bases between them. The CDR3 covers 13 residues. The CDR3 DNA sequence: TGTGCCACCAGTGAGAAAGGGGTTGAGACCCAGTACTTC. Translated: CATSEKGVETQYF.

This clonotype came up a few times. V is TRBV6-1 and J is TRBJ2-7, with 8 bases that match TRBD2. Germline CDR1 and CDR2: MNHNS and SASEGT. There are 15 residues in the CDR3. Trimming took 6 bases from V and 0 from J; bases not matched to a gene: 7. The CDR3 nucleotides read TGTGCCAGCAGGTCGACTAGCGCGAACTCCTACGAGCAGTACTTC. This codes for CASRSTSANSYEQYF.

This clonotype has at least ten counts. The gene calls are TRBV28 and TRBJ2-5; D possibly uses TRBD1 or TRBD2 (6 bases each). Between the trimmed V and J ends, which lost 7 bases and 5 bases, there was a span of 20 bases. Germline CDR1 is MDHEN and CDR2 is SYDVKM. The length of the CDR3 is 15 residues. The CDR3, as DNA: TGTGCCAGCATCCCTTGGGGGGCGTTGGTTGAGACCCAGTACTTC. Its protein product is CASIPWGALVETQYF. Looking up the rest from reference TRBV28 and TRBJ2-5 gives the full variable domain: DVKVTQSSRYLVKRTGEKVFLECVQDMDHENMFWYRQDPGLGLRLIYFSYDVKMKEKGDIPEGYSVSREKKERFSLILESASTNQTSMYLCASIPWGALVETQYFGPGTRLLVL.

This clonotype was found a few times. This clone may be a read error of a much larger clone one base away. The CDR3 DNA is TGTGCCATCAGTGAGTCTAGGGGCCAAGAGACCCAGTACTTC. Protein sequence: CAISESRGQETQYF. The chain combines TRBV10-3 with TRBJ2-5, with a weak D call TRBD1 (5 bases). Germline V gives CDR1 ENHRY, CDR2 SYGVKD. This CDR3 is built from 14 residues. The V end lost 0 bases, the J end lost 1 base, and 6 bases lay between the germline ends.

This clonotype was counted ten times or more. The rearrangement links TRBV7-3 to TRBJ1-2; tentative D call: TRBD1 (6 bases). CDR1 is SGHTA, CDR2 FQGTGA, per germline. The germline V and J ends were trimmed by 0 bases and 8 bases, with 16 bases remaining between them. CDR3 length equals 15 residues. The CDR3 nucleotides read TGTGCCAGCAGCTTAACTACCGCCAGGGGAAGCGGCTACACCTTC. Translated: CASSLTTARGSGYTF.

This clonotype was seen only a few times. V usage is TRBV7-9 and J usage is TRBJ2-3; tentatively, D is TRBD1 (5 bases). Per germline, CDR1 SEHNR and CDR2 FQNEAQ (reference sequence). The CDR3 runs 14 residues. The V and J ends lost 3 bases and 4 bases respectively, with 11 bases between them. CDR3 amino acids: CASSFTQGADTQYF. The CDR3 DNA reads as TGTGCCAGCAGCTTTACCCAGGGCGCAGATACGCAGTATTTT. Full variable domain (missing parts from reference TRBV7-9 and TRBJ2-3): DTGVSQNPRHKITKRGQNVTFRCDPISEHNRLYWYRQTLGQGPEFLTYFQNEAQLEKSRLLSDRFSAERPKGSFSTLEIQRTEQGDSAMYLCASSFTQGADTQYFGPGTRLTVL.

This clonotype was counted between two and nine times. V and J are TRBV28 and TRBJ2-5; D is uncertain. Germline loops: CDR1 MDHEN, CDR2 SYDVKM. V was cut by 2 bases and J by 2 bases, with 6 bases left in between. The CDR3 contains 13 residues. This CDR3 reads CASSLLLQETQYF. CDR3 nucleotides: TGTGCCAGCAGTTTACTACTACAAGAGACCCAGTACTTC.